The next 12 T cell receptor beta chains were all read from a single sample in a study of blood T cell repertoires in COVID-19. TCRdb's table, derived via immunoSEQ multiplex PCR, lists solely in-frame clones and lacks some. Among under 350,000 clones listed, 85% to 90% were seen once. What was sequenced was PBMCs or T cells enriched from blood (not recorded which). These receptors were collected from a man under 40 who had recovered from COVID-19.

The chain links TRBV12-3 or TRBV12-4 to TRBJ2-2; 8 bases agree with TRBD2. V lost 7 bases, J lost 6 bases, and 4 bases stayed unmatched. CDR3 length: 13 amino acids. CDR3 nucleotide sequence: TGTGCCAGCATTACGGGGGGGCCCGGGGAGCTGTTTTTT. This translates into CASITGGPGELFF.

The chain employs TRBV7-2 and TRBJ2-5; 11 positions agree with TRBD2. Looked up from germline, CDR1 is SGHTA and CDR2 is FQGNSA. CDR3 length equals 17 residues. Unmatched junction bases numbered 10, after V lost 5 bases and J lost 2 bases. The CDR3 DNA reads as TGTGCCAGCAGCCCGTCAACTAGCGGGGGCCCTCAAGAGACCCAGTACTTC. Protein sequence: CASSPSTSGGPQETQYF.

This chain connects TRBV2 to TRBJ2-3; a weak D match, TRBD2 (6 bases). Trimming took off 1 base at V and 0 bases at J, with 8 bases between the two ends. The CDR3 is 15 amino acids. Germline V gene sequence: CDR1 SNHLY, CDR2 FYNNEI. The CDR3 is CASSEERASTDTQYF. In DNA, the CDR3 is TGTGCCAGCAGTGAAGAGCGGGCGAGCACAGATACGCAGTATTTT. The whole variable domain, filled in from reference TRBV2 and TRBJ2-3, reads EPEVTQTPSHQVTQMGQEVILRCVPISNHLYFYWYRQILGQKVEFLVSFYNNEISEKSEIFDDQFSVERPDGSNFTLKIRSTKLEDSAMYFCASSEERASTDTQYFGPGTRLTVL.

This clone was observed once. The chain's CDR3 is CASSATGFNEKLFF. The CDR3 bases are TGTGCCAGCTCAGCGACTGGGTTTAATGAAAAACTGTTTTTT. The rearrangement joins TRBV18 to TRBJ1-4, with unresolved D. V was trimmed by 5 bases and J by 4 bases, leaving 11 bases between them. From germline, CDR1 is KGHSH and CDR2 LQKENI. CDR3 length: 14 residues.

This chain uses TRBV19 with TRBJ1-5, with TRBD1 identical over 9 bases. CDR1 is LNHDA, CDR2 SQIVND, per germline (reference sequence). V lost 7 bases and J lost 5; bases outside the gene matches: 9. There are 15 residues in the CDR3. CDR3 region: CASIPDRGSYQPQHF. CDR3 in DNA: TGTGCCAGTATTCCCGACAGGGGGTCATATCAGCCCCAGCATTTT.

This clone was recorded only once. The chain employs TRBV7-2 and TRBJ1-4; TRBD1 might be the D (6 bases). V was cut by 3 bases and J by 2 bases, with 10 bases left in between. The CDR3 sequence is 15 residues long. Germline loops: CDR1 SGHTA, CDR2 FQGNSA. CDR3 sequence: CASSFLGHTNEKLFF. The CDR3 DNA reads TGTGCCAGCAGCTTCCTGGGACACACTAATGAAAAACTGTTTTTT.

This chain joins TRBV4-1 and TRBJ1-4; D gene uncertain. This CDR3 has 15 amino acids. V shed 0 bases and J shed 8 bases, with 13 bases lying between them. Germline-derived CDR1 and CDR2 are MGHRA and YSYEKL. The CDR3 reads CASSQDPGSSEKLFF. CDR3 nucleotide sequence: TGCGCCAGCAGCCAAGATCCAGGTTCATCCGAAAAACTGTTTTTT.

A single count supports this clone. V is TRBV3-1 (or the pseudogene TRBV3-2) and J is TRBJ1-5, with D tentatively TRBD1 (6 bases). The CDR3 spans 14 residues. Trimming took 8 bases from V and 7 from J, leaving 18 bases between them. Germline CDR1 is LGHDT and CDR2 is YNNKEL (reference sequence). The CDR3 DNA sequence: TGTGCCAGCTCGGGAGGGGGGCAAGGACAGCCCCAGCATTTT. Encoded protein: CASSGGGQGQPQHF.

The gene calls are TRBV2 and TRBJ1-1; 8 bases fit TRBD1. CDR1 and CDR2 (germline): SNHLY, FYNNEI. CDR3 length equals 12 residues. The junction had 3 bases not matched to a gene; V was cut back by 8 bases and J by 4 bases. The CDR3 nucleotides read TGTGCCAGCTTTGGACAGGGCACTGAAGCTTTCTTT. Protein product: CASFGQGTEAFF. Using reference TRBV2 and TRBJ1-1 for the parts outside the CDR3, the full variable domain is EPEVTQTPSHQVTQMGQEVILRCVPISNHLYFYWYRQILGQKVEFLVSFYNNEISEKSEIFDDQFSVERPDGSNFTLKIRSTKLEDSAMYFCASFGQGTEAFFGQGTRLTVV.

This chain connects TRBV11-1 to TRBJ1-2, with TRBD1 matching 8 bases. This CDR3 is built from 15 residues. The germline V gene has CDR1 SGHAT and CDR2 FQDESV (reference sequence). V shed 5 bases, J shed 5 bases, and the junction held 10 bases outside the gene matches. CDR3 DNA: TGTGCCAGCAGCCACCCAGGGGGCGCTTGGTATGGCTACACCTTC. Translation: CASSHPGGAWYGYTF.

The J gene is TRBJ2-1, the V gene TRBV7-6, with 8 bases fitting TRBD1. CDR1 is SGHVS, CDR2 FNYEAQ, per germline. V lost 5 bases to trimming and J lost 2 bases; unmatched junction nucleotides: 5. This CDR3 spans 15 amino acids. This CDR3 is CASSQQGGAYNEQFF. Written as DNA, the CDR3 is TGTGCCAGCAGCCAACAGGGGGGCGCCTACAATGAGCAGTTCTTC.

This rearrangement joins TRBV4-1 to TRBJ2-5; TRBD2 might be the D (6 bases). V lost 1 base, J lost 0 bases, and 6 bases lay in between. Germline V gene data show CDR1 as MGHRA and CDR2 as YSYEKL. This CDR3 contains 14 residues. CDR3 in amino acids: CASSQGDYQETQYF. The CDR3 nucleotides read TGCGCCAGCAGCCAAGGGGACTACCAAGAGACCCAGTACTTC.